This T cell receptor beta chain originates from a study of beta chain features in type 1 diabetes. CD45RO/CCR7/CD25/CD127/CD95/CD27 staining was used to isolate CD4+ naive, central memory, regulatory and stem cell-like memory cells by sorting. Trimming pared 4 bases from V and 3 bases from J, leaving 22 bases between. Per the germline V gene, CDR1 is SQVTM and CDR2 is ANQGSEA. The CDR3 has 17 residues. The sequenced template was cDNA made from the entire isolated RNA. Profiled with immunoSEQ multiplex PCR; TCRdb holds only in-frame clones, not every one. The sample lists a few hundred thousand clones; 11% were seen once. This clone was seen a few times. Its antigen is not identified. Study-wide results and limits: The naive, central memory and Treg TCRB repertoires showed an apparent similarity that was greater among patients than among healthy donors. Type 1 diabetes patients had TCRB CDR3s that were shorter (moderately but significantly so) in all four CD4+ subsets. More deletions and fewer insertions at VDJ junctions were seen in type 1 diabetes patients.

Source material: naive CD4+ T cells from blood. The rearrangement joins TRBV29-1 to TRBJ1-5; D perhaps matches TRBD1 (6 bases). The clonotype originates from a woman aged 30 to 39 in good health. As DNA, the CDR3 is TGCAGCGTTGGATGGGTCCGACAGGTAGGAACCAATCAGCCCCAGCATTTT. As protein: CSVGWVRQVGTNQPQHF.